A single sample gave rise to the 9 T cell receptor beta chains below, sequenced in a study of T cell responses to AZD1222 COVID-19 vaccine. Method: immunoSEQ multiplex PCR; TCRdb's copy keeps in-frame clones and lacks some. The data show 120,000 to 150,000 clones, with roughly 93% seen just once and about a tenth held by the top ten. The specimen comprised peripheral blood, sampled 28 days after the second AZD1222 dose. Every receptor here comes from an adult who received the AZD1222 COVID-19 vaccine.

This clone was counted a single time. The chain has TRBV9 and TRBJ2-3, with TRBD2 matching 13 bases. The CDR3 totals 18 residues. J lost 2 bases, V lost 4 bases, and 10 bases had no gene match. Germline CDR1 and CDR2: SGDLS and YYNGEE. The CDR3 bases are TGTGCCAGCAGCCCCCGGACTAGCGGGGGATCCACCACAGATACGCAGTATTTT. Protein: CASSPRTSGGSTTDTQYF.

V and J are TRBV14 and TRBJ2-7, with a weak D call TRBD2 (5 bases). The germline CDR1 and CDR2 sequences are SGHDN and FVKESK. Trimming removed 1 base from V and 5 bases from J, with 9 bases in between. The CDR3 totals 13 residues. The CDR3 DNA follows: TGTGCCAGCAGCCAAGGAGGGCACCACGAGCAGTACGTC. This gives the protein CASSQGGHHEQYV.

This chain links TRBV27 with TRBJ1-1; D ambiguous. The CDR3 extends over 16 amino acids. CDR1 MNHEY and CDR2 SMNVEV come from the germline V gene (reference sequence). V was pared by 4 bases and J by 0 bases, with 15 bases between. CDR3 protein: CASSWNSRGMNTEAFF. The CDR3 coding sequence is TGTGCCAGCAGTTGGAACTCTCGGGGTATGAACACTGAAGCTTTCTTT.

The V call is TRBV7-8, the J call TRBJ1-4, with 8 bases lining up with TRBD1. CDR3 length equals 17 residues. Germline CDR1 and CDR2: SGHVS and FQNEAQ. After removal of 5 bases from V and 0 bases from J, the junction contained 8 bases not matched to a gene. CDR3 in amino acids: CASSPMGQDATNEKLFF. The CDR3, as DNA: TGTGCCAGCAGCCCAATGGGACAGGATGCAACTAATGAAAAACTGTTTTTT.

A note on this clone: The junction differs from germline at one of its ends, possibly a read error. The rearrangement links TRBV3-1 (or the pseudogene TRBV3-2) to TRBJ1-1, with 10 positions matching TRBD1. Germline CDR1 LGHDT, CDR2 YNNKEL (reference sequence). The CDR3 runs to 14 residues. CDR3 loop: CASSQGGTGAEAFF. In DNA form, the CDR3 reads TGTGCTAGCAGCCAAGGCGGGACAGGGGCTGAAGCTTTCTTT.

V and J are TRBV28 and TRBJ1-4; the D is unclear. V was trimmed by 4 bases and J by 11 bases, leaving 20 bases between them. The CDR3 sequence is 15 residues long. Per germline, CDR1 MDHEN and CDR2 SYDVKM. DNA of the CDR3: TGTGCCAGCAGTTCCCCCGTTATACGGCCGGGGAAACTGTTTTTT. Translated: CASSSPVIRPGKLFF.

This chain links TRBV2 with TRBJ1-4; tentatively, D is TRBD1 (5 bases). This CDR3 region has 13 residues. V was clipped by 7 bases and J by 8 bases, with 14 bases between them. In germline, CDR1 is SNHLY, CDR2 FYNNEI. CDR3 coding DNA: TGTGCCAGCATAGGGGAAACAAGGGAAAAACTGTTTTTT. Its translation: CASIGETREKLFF.

The chain uses TRBV7-7 and TRBJ2-1; D is unclear. The germline V gene has CDR1 SSHAT and CDR2 FNYEAQ (reference sequence). CDR3 length: 16 residues. V shed 1 base and J shed 0 bases, with 10 bases lying between them. The CDR3 spells CASSLDPVGSYNEQFF. CDR3 nucleotides: TGTGCCAGCAGCTTAGATCCCGTTGGCTCCTACAATGAGCAGTTCTTC.

This chain connects TRBV7-9 to TRBJ1-5, with D maybe TRBD1 (5 bases). Germline loops: CDR1 SEHNR, CDR2 FQNEAQ (reference sequence). Trimming removed 3 bases at V and 3 bases at J, with 9 bases between. This CDR3 contains 14 residues. CDR3 bases: TGTGCCAGCAGCTTGGGGGTAAACAATCAGCCCCAGCATTTT. Its protein product is CASSLGVNNQPQHF.